This TCR beta chain stems from a study of T cells after yellow fever vaccination. TCRdb re-called the 5' RACE reads through MiXCR, storing one row per CDR3 protein. Of tens of thousands of distinct CDR3 sequences listed, around 3.5% are singletons. This clonotype was recorded at least ten times. The sample in question was PBMCs, either bulk or a sorted T-cell subset (CD4+, CD8+, memory, or dextramer-sorted; not recorded which), obtained around 45 days after the first yellow fever vaccination. This TCR came from a man aged 18 to 30 who received the YFV17D yellow fever vaccine.

In DNA, the CDR3 is TGTGCCAGCAGCTTAGCGCTGGCAGGCGCCTACGAGCAGTACTTC. Translated: CASSLALAGAYEQYF. The rearrangement links TRBV7-8 to TRBJ2-7; D call uncertain. This CDR3 contains 15 residues. V was trimmed by 0 bases and J by 2 bases, leaving 11 bases between them. Per the germline V gene, CDR1 is SGHVS and CDR2 is FQNEAQ.